This TCR beta chain comes out of a study of HIV-infected patients and healthy controls. The repertoire came from unfractionated whole blood and reflected all unsorted peripheral T cells. The V and J ends lost 0 bases and 1 base respectively, with 9 bases between them. This CDR3 is built from 15 residues. Germline V gives CDR1 MNHEY, CDR2 SVGAGI. This clonotype qualifies as medium-sized (0.01 to 0.1%). Reverse transcription used 450 to 650 ng RNA and constant-region primers for alpha and beta. Using multiplexing indices, alpha and beta chain libraries were generated apart by chain-specific third strand synthesis. Via MiXCR, TCRdb re-called the 5' RACE reads, giving one row per CDR3 protein. The profile covers 8,100 or so distinct CDR3 sequences, with roughly 9.9% appearing a single time and about 15% taken by the ten largest.

V and J are TRBV6-5 and TRBJ1-1; D is unclear. The material was blood, obtained before antiretroviral therapy. This TCR was sampled from an adult with HIV infection. CDR3 nucleotides: TGTGCCAGCAGTTACTCCCCCCATAAGAACACTGAAGCTTTCTTT. This codes for CASSYSPHKNTEAFF.